These T cell receptor beta chains were read from a single sample in a study of blood T cell repertoires in COVID-19. The protocol was immunoSEQ multiplex PCR, while the TCRdb copy is restricted to in-frame clones and leaves out a portion. The data contain tens of thousands of clones, roughly 88% of them singletons. The sequenced sample consisted of peripheral blood. These receptors all come from a human donor in a cohort sampled during active COVID-19. Both conserved end residues are part of each CDR3. D genes are given only for firm matches. Size is stated for part of the rows, as once, few or many counts, or as a class when the clone is expanded.

clone_size j_call v_call d_call cdr3_nt cdr3_aa
- TRBJ1-1 TRBV19 - TGTGCCAGTTCCCATAGGACAACCGAAGCTTTCTTT CASSHRTTEAFF
once TRBJ2-3 TRBV7-9 TRBD2 TGTGCCAGCAGCGCAGGACTAGCGGGAGGGGATACGCAGTATTTT CASSAGLAGGDTQYF
- TRBJ1-1 TRBV6-2/TRBV6-3 - TGTGCCAGCAGTTATAGACAGGCCACCCCGGCGGGCACTGAAGCTTTCTTT CASSYRQATPAGTEAFF
few TRBJ1-5 TRBV6-2/TRBV6-3 - TGTGCCAGCAGTTACGGGCGGGTAAATCAGCCCCAGCATTTT CASSYGRVNQPQHF
- TRBJ2-7 TRBV4-3 - TGCGCCAGCAGCCATGGGGGCGGGGGCACCTACGAGCAGTACTTC CASSHGGGGTYEQYF
- TRBJ2-7 TRBV6-5 - TGTGCCAGCAGTTACAGAGGCGCTACCTACGAGCAGTACTTC CASSYRGATYEQYF
- TRBJ1-1 TRBV6-5 TRBD1 TGTGCCAGCAGTAAGGGACAGGAATTCGGAGCTTTCTTT CASSKGQEFGAFF
- TRBJ2-3 TRBV6-6 TRBD2 TGTGCCAGCAGTTACTCGAGGGACTACCCAGATACGCAGTATTTT CASSYSRDYPDTQYF
- TRBJ2-5 TRBV5-1 - TGTGCCAGCAGCTTGGAGGGGCTCAGGGAGACCCAGTACTTC CASSLEGLRETQYF
- TRBJ2-1 TRBV6-5 - TGTGCCAGCAGCCGCGGGGGTCAGGGGAATGAGCAGTTCTTC CASSRGGQGNEQFF
- TRBJ1-1 TRBV13 - TGTGCCAGCAGCCCTAACCCCGGACAGAGGAACACTGAAGCTTTCTTT CASSPNPGQRNTEAFF
- TRBJ1-5 TRBV30 TRBD1 TGTGCCTGGGGACAGGGGAATCGTTATCAGCCCCAGCATTTT CAWGQGNRYQPQHF
few TRBJ1-5 TRBV12-3/TRBV12-4 - TGTGCCAGCAGCAAAGGGGTTCGGCAGCCCCAGCATTTT CASSKGVRQPQHF
- TRBJ2-7 TRBV5-1 - TGCGCCAGCAACCTGACCCGGGACACCCCCTTCTACGAGCAGTACTTC CASNLTRDTPFYEQYF
- TRBJ1-1 TRBV29-1 TRBD1 TGCAGCGTTTTTCGACAGGGGAACACTGAAGCTTTCTTT CSVFRQGNTEAFF